This T cell receptor (beta chain) came from a study of patients and donors after allogeneic stem cell transplantation. TCRdb ran MiXCR on the RT-PCR reads and lists one entry per CDR3 protein. The repertoire consists of hundreds of thousands of distinct CDR3 sequences, with around 15% occurring once and the leading ten covering 7.2%. This clonotype came up a few times. The sample consisted of blood, either unsorted or a sorted T cell fraction (not recorded which). The source of this sequence is a human donor who was either an allogeneic HSCT recipient or a stem cell or donor lymphocyte infusion donor (not recorded which). It is not recorded whose cells these are; they may come from a transplant donor.

The CDR3 loop reads CASSEAHSNQPQHF. For the CDR3, the DNA is TGTGCCAGCAGTGAGGCCCACAGCAATCAGCCCCAGCATTTT. V and J are TRBV2 and TRBJ1-5; D not resolved. The CDR3 has 14 residues. The V gene lost 3 bases and the J gene lost 1 base, with 7 bases spanning the gap. Germline loops: CDR1 SNHLY, CDR2 FYNNEI.